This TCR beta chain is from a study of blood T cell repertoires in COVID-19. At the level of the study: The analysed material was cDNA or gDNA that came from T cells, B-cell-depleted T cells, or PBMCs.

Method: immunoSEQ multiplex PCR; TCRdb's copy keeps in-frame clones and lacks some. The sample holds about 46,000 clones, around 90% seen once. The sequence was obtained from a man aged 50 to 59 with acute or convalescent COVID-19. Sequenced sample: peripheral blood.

The CDR3 nucleotides are TGCGCCAGCAGTGAAATCCGCGCTTACTCTGGAAACACCATATATTTT. Translation gives CASSEIRAYSGNTIYF. The chain carries TRBV10-2 and TRBJ1-3; no firm D call. CDR1 is WSHSY and CDR2 is SAAADI in the germline V gene. The V end was cut by 3 bases, the J end by 0 bases, with 12 bases between. The CDR3 consists of 16 residues.